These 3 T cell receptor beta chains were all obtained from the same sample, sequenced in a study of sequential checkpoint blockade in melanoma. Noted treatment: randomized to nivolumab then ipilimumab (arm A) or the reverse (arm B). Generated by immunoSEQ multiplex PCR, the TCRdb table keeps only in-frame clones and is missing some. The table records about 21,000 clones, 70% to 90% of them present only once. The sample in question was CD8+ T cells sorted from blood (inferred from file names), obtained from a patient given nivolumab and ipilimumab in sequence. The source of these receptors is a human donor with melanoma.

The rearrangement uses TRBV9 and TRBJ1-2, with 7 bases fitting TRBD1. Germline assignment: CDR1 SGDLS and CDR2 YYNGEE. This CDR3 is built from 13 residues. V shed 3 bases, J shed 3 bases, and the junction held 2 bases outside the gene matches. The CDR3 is CASSGGTDYGYTF. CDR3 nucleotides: TGTGCCAGCAGCGGGGGGACAGACTATGGCTACACCTTC.

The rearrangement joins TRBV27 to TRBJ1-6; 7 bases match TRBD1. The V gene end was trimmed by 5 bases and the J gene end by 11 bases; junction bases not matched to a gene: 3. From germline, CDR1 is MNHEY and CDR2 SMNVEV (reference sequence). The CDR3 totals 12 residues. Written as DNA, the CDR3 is TGTGCCAGCAGTCCAAGGGGGCCACCCCTCCACTTT. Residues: CASSPRGPPLHF.

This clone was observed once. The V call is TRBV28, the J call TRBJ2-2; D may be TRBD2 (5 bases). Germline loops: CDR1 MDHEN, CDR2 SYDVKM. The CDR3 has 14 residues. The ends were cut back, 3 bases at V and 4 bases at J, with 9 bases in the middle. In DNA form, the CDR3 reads TGTGCCAGCAGTTTCACGGGAAGCACCGGGGAGCTGTTTTTT. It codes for CASSFTGSTGELFF.